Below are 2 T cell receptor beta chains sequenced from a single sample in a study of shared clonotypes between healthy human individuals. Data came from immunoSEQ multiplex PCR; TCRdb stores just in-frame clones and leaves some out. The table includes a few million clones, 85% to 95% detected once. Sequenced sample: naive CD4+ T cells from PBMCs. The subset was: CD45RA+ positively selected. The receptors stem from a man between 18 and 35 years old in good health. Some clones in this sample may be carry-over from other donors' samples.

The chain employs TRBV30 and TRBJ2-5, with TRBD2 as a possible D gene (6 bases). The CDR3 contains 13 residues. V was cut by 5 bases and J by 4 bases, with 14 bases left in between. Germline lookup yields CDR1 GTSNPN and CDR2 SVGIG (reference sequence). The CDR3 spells CAWGRDFRETQYF. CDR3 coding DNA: TGTGCCTGGGGCCGGGACTTTCGAGAGACCCAGTACTTC.

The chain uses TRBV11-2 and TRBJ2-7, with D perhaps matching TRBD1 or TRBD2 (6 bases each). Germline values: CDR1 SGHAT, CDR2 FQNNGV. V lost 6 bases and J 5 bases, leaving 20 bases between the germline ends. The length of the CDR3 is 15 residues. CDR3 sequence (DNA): TGTGCCAGCAGTTCGGAGGGGGAGAGGATGAACGAGCAGTACTTC. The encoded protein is CASSSEGERMNEQYF. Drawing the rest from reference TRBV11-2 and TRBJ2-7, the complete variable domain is EAGVAQSPRYKIIEKRQSVAFWCNPISGHATLYWYQQILGQGPKLLIQFQNNGVVDDSQLPKDRFSAERLKGVDSTLKIQPAKLEDSAVYLCASSSEGERMNEQYFGPGTRLTVT.